This T cell receptor beta chain is from a study of T cell responses to AZD1222 COVID-19 vaccine. The CDR3 totals 14 residues. Germline V gives CDR1 LNHDA, CDR2 SQIVND (reference sequence). V lost 7 bases and J lost 3, with 12 bases in between. Generated by immunoSEQ multiplex PCR, the TCRdb table keeps only in-frame clones and is missing some. The sample records 95,000 to 150,000 clones, 85% to 90% being singletons. Source: peripheral blood, taken on day 0 of AZD1222 vaccination. The TCR was taken from an adult in good health. The chain links TRBV19 to TRBJ2-2, with D tentatively TRBD1 or TRBD2 (5 bases each). The CDR3 coding sequence is TGTGCCAGTACGGGGCTAGCTGACACCGGGGAGCTGTTTTTT. Translating gives CASTGLADTGELFF. The full variable domain, completed using reference TRBV19 and TRBJ2-2, is DGGITQSPKYLFRKEGQNVTLSCEQNLNHDAMYWYRQDPGQGLRLIYYSQIVNDFQKGDIAEGYSVSREKKESFPLTVTSAQKNPTAFYLCASTGLADTGELFFGEGSRLTVL.